This TCR beta chain is from a study of Graves' ophthalmopathy and Graves' hyperthyroidism. Study at large: A follow-up of 18 months without ophthalmopathy meant that hyperthyroidism was stable. Study-wide results and caveats: Blood samples also showed most expanded thyroid clonotypes exceeding 0.001 frequency.

For repertoire sequencing, the TCR beta CDR3 regions were amplified from RNA transcripts. The first round was an RT-PCR with HTBI primers, and the second round was a multiplex PCR. MiXCR, run by TCRdb on the multiplex PCR reads, gives a single entry per CDR3 protein. The sample includes around 590,000 distinct CDR3 sequences, roughly 39% of them seen just once. The sample holds many counts of this clonotype. No antigen is known for it. The germline CDR1 and CDR2 sequences are MGHDK and SYGVNS. The germline V and J ends were trimmed by 3 bases and 8 bases, with 19 bases remaining between them. This CDR3 is built from 16 residues. The hyperthyroidism patients, aged 18 to 65, had been newly diagnosed, with under 2 months' duration.

The TCR sequence derives from an adult man with Graves' hyperthyroidism. The chain combines TRBV25-1 with TRBJ1-4; TRBD1 is a possible D gene (5 bases). Sequencing was carried out using peripheral blood or thyroid tissue (not recorded which). CDR3: CASSDGPGTRLEKLFF. The CDR3 region has the DNA TGTGCCAGCAGTGACGGGCCAGGGACGAGGTTGGAAAAACTGTTTTTT.